This T cell receptor beta chain was sequenced for a study of PD-1 blockade in classical Hodgkin lymphoma. Notes on the study in general: Complete responders possessed baseline diversity comparable to newly diagnosed patients. In newly diagnosed patients, baseline TCR diversity was reportedly below that of healthy donors.

The data were produced by immunoSEQ multiplex PCR, yet TCRdb's version contains in-frame clones alone and is incomplete. The sample holds about 7,000 clones; about 80% are singletons and the top ten take 2.6%. Relapse after autologous stem cell transplantation occurred in every patient, and brentuximab vedotin exposure varied. The study purified CD4+ T cells from thawed PBMCs using magnetic negative selection. Trimming at V came to 5 bases and at J to 5 bases, leaving 5 bases not matched to a gene. This CDR3 spans 13 amino acids. Germline lookup yields CDR1 SGHNT and CDR2 YENEEA. Concerning this clone: No antigen is known for it.

The sequences come from CD4+ T cells from blood, collected at baseline. The rearrangement uses TRBV11-3 and TRBJ2-5; 7 bases align to TRBD1. The sequence was collected from a human donor with classical Hodgkin lymphoma. CDR3 protein: CASSPTGVETQYF. The CDR3 DNA follows: TGTGCCAGCAGCCCAACAGGGGTCGAGACCCAGTACTTC.